Presented here are 15 T cell receptor beta chains from one specimen sequenced in a study of long-term antiretroviral therapy in people with HIV. Samples were assayed with immunoSEQ v3.0 at survey level. Assay: immunoSEQ multiplex PCR; the TCRdb copy retains only in-frame clones and omits some. The sample includes 25,000 to 30,000 clones, around 84% seen only once; the top ten take 4.5% to 5.5%. This specimen was unsorted PBMCs, taken 0.8 years after starting antiretroviral therapy. These receptors came from a young woman with HIV.

This clone was counted a single time. The genes are TRBV19 and TRBJ2-7; 7 bases fit TRBD1. V lost 3 bases and J lost 6; bases outside the gene matches: 11. The CDR3 covers 15 residues. CDR1 and CDR2 from the germline V gene are LNHDA and SQIVND (reference sequence). The CDR3 sequence: CASSMVRTGPVEQYF. Here the CDR3 DNA reads TGTGCCAGTAGTATGGTGCGGACAGGACCAGTCGAGCAGTACTTC.

The chain is built from TRBV6-5 and TRBJ2-2, with D perhaps matching TRBD1 or TRBD2 (5 bases each). This CDR3 comprises 15 residues. Germline V lookup: CDR1 MNHEY, CDR2 SVGAGI. The V gene lost 8 bases and the J gene lost 0 bases, with 13 bases spanning the gap. CDR3 coding DNA: TGTGCCAGCCTAAAAAGGGGACCGAACACCGGGGAGCTGTTTTTT. Its translation: CASLKRGPNTGELFF.

This clone showed up just a few times. V gene TRBV5-6 combines with J gene TRBJ2-5; the D gene could be TRBD1 or TRBD2 (6 bases each). The V and J ends lost 1 base and 3 bases respectively, with 16 bases between them. Germline V gene lookup returns CDR1 SGHDT and CDR2 YYEEEE. The CDR3 runs to 16 residues. CDR3 loop: CASSLSGGSAEETQYF. As DNA, the CDR3 is TGTGCCAGCAGCTTGTCCGGGGGCTCGGCGGAAGAGACCCAGTACTTC.

The chain combines TRBV15 with TRBJ1-6; TRBD1 matches at 9 bases. This CDR3 spans 15 amino acids. V was clipped by 5 bases and J by 7 bases; unmatched bases: 6. Germline V gives CDR1 LNHNV, CDR2 YYDKDF (reference sequence). CDR3 DNA: TGTGCCACCAGCCCTCGGACAGGGGAGAATTCACCCCTCCACTTT. Protein sequence: CATSPRTGENSPLHF.

The chain has TRBV5-1 and TRBJ2-3, with D unclear. Per germline, CDR1 SGHRS and CDR2 YFSETQ. The CDR3 is made up of 15 amino acids. V lost 0 bases and J lost 5, with 13 bases in between. In nucleotides, the CDR3 is TGCGCCAGCAGCTTGGCCCCCGTGGTCATAGATACGCAGTATTTT. Encoded protein: CASSLAPVVIDTQYF.

This clone was counted only a few times. The rearrangement joins TRBV7-7 to TRBJ1-4, with a weak D call TRBD1 (6 bases). V lost 6 bases and J 1 base, leaving 9 bases between the germline ends. The CDR3 extends over 14 amino acids. Germline CDR1 reads SSHAT; CDR2 reads FNYEAQ (reference sequence). The DNA for the CDR3 is TGTGCCAGCAGTTTGGGACAAACTAATGAAAAACTGTTTTTT. It specifies CASSLGQTNEKLFF.

The chain employs TRBV19 and TRBJ1-4; no firm D call. The germline V and J ends were trimmed by 4 bases and 0 bases, with 12 bases remaining between them. This CDR3 is built from 16 residues. The germline V gene has CDR1 LNHDA and CDR2 SQIVND (reference sequence). The CDR3 here is CASSTRTETTNEKLFF. The CDR3, as DNA: TGTGCCAGTAGTACCCGGACGGAAACAACTAATGAAAAACTGTTTTTT.

The chain has TRBV5-1 and TRBJ1-1, with 9 bases fitting TRBD1. This CDR3 region has 16 residues. Germline V gene lookup returns CDR1 SGHRS and CDR2 YFSETQ. V trimming: 3 bases; J trimming: 3 bases; junction bases outside the gene matches: 9. The CDR3, as DNA: TGCGCCAGCAGCTCAACAGGGGGCGCGGGGGACACTGAAGCTTTCTTT. Protein product: CASSSTGGAGDTEAFF. Full variable domain (rest looked up from reference TRBV5-1 and TRBJ1-1): KAGVTQTPRYLIKTRGQQVTLSCSPISGHRSVSWYQQTPGQGLQFLFEYFSETQRNKGNFPGRFSGRQFSNSRSEMNVSTLELGDSALYLCASSSTGGAGDTEAFFGQGTRLTVV.

The V call is TRBV4-1, the J call TRBJ2-3, with D possibly called TRBD1 or TRBD2 (5 bases each). Germline V gives CDR1 MGHRA, CDR2 YSYEKL. This CDR3 comprises 14 residues. V was cut by 3 bases and J by 2 bases, with 9 bases left in between. CDR3 residues: CASSQGVVTDTQYF. The CDR3 nucleotides are TGCGCCAGCAGCCAGGGGGTGGTCACAGATACGCAGTATTTT.

The chain recombines TRBV5-1 with TRBJ1-4; TRBD1 matches 7 bases. The CDR3 contains 13 residues. The germline V gene has CDR1 SGHRS and CDR2 YFSETQ. V shed 3 bases and J 8 bases; nucleotides not matched to a gene: 4. The CDR3 region is CASSSGGGEKLFF. DNA for the CDR3: TGCGCCAGCAGCTCAGGGGGTGGGGAAAAACTGTTTTTT.

This chain connects TRBV27 to TRBJ2-2; D not resolved. This CDR3 contains 15 residues. V dropped 3 bases and J dropped 2 bases, with 10 bases sitting between them. Per the germline V gene, CDR1 is MNHEY and CDR2 is SMNVEV (reference sequence). The CDR3 bases are TGTGCCAGCAGTTTTGGATATGGAAACACCGGGGAGCTGTTTTTT. This codes for CASSFGYGNTGELFF.

V usage is TRBV7-2 and J usage is TRBJ1-5, with 10 bases fitting TRBD1. Germline loops: CDR1 SGHTA, CDR2 FQGNSA. V lost 4 bases to trimming and J lost 3 bases; unmatched junction nucleotides: 3. The CDR3 runs 15 residues. The CDR3 spells CASSSDRGLNQPQHF. The CDR3 DNA is TGTGCCAGCAGCTCCGACAGGGGGCTCAATCAGCCCCAGCATTTT.

The rearrangement links TRBV2 to TRBJ2-5; a possible D gene is TRBD1 (6 bases). CDR3 size: 14 residues. The V gene's germline CDR1 is SNHLY and CDR2 FYNNEI. V lost 6 bases, J lost 1 base, and 12 bases lay in between. CDR3 in amino acids: CASSTRGPQETQYF. In DNA, the CDR3 is TGTGCCAGCAGCACCAGGGGCCCCCAAGAGACCCAGTACTTC.

The chain has TRBV28 and TRBJ2-2; 9 bases line up with TRBD1. Losses at the gene ends were 5 bases for V and 4 bases for J; bases not matched to a gene: 8. Germline loops: CDR1 MDHEN, CDR2 SYDVKM. There are 16 residues in the CDR3. CDR3 region: CASSAGTGTVTGELFF. CDR3 coding DNA: TGTGCCAGCAGTGCCGGGACAGGGACAGTCACCGGGGAGCTGTTTTTT.

This rearrangement joins TRBV5-1 to TRBJ1-5; no firm D call. This CDR3 contains 13 residues. The ends were cut back, 5 bases at V and 7 bases at J, with 13 bases in the middle. In germline, CDR1 is SGHRS, CDR2 YFSETQ. The CDR3 region has the DNA TGCGCCAGCAGGGAGGGAAGCAGCCAGCCCCAGCATTTT. Translation gives CASREGSSQPQHF.